The 13 T cell receptor beta chains below were found in one sample sequenced in a study of control samples from healthy donors and cancer patients. The table came from immunoSEQ multiplex PCR; TCRdb's copy has only in-frame clones and leaves some out. The sample holds about 84,000 clones, 91% seen once. Sample: blood. The receptor source for this set is a man aged 30 to 39 in good health.

V gene TRBV6-1 combines with J gene TRBJ1-5; a possible D gene is TRBD1 (5 bases). Trimming left V 2 bases short and J 4 bases short, with 9 bases between. The CDR3 contains 14 residues. The germline V gene encodes CDR1 MNHNS and CDR2 SASEGT. CDR3 protein: CASSEFGGNQPQHF. The CDR3 region has the DNA TGTGCCAGCAGTGAATTTGGGGGAAATCAGCCCCAGCATTTT.

The chain is built from TRBV7-9 and TRBJ1-2; D is perhaps TRBD1 (5 bases). CDR3 length: 12 residues. CDR1 and CDR2 from the germline V gene are SEHNR and FQNEAQ (reference sequence). Trimming pared 1 base from V and 10 bases from J, leaving 10 bases between. CDR3 protein: CASSLGDDVYTF. The DNA of the CDR3 is TGTGCCAGCAGCTTAGGGGACGATGTCTACACCTTC.

V is TRBV4-2 and J is TRBJ2-4; D is unresolved. Germline values: CDR1 LGHNA, CDR2 YNFKEQ. The V end was cut by 0 bases, the J end by 2 bases, with 11 bases between. The CDR3 is made up of 16 amino acids. The CDR3 DNA sequence: TGTGCCAGCAGCCAAGATTTCCGTGGGTCCAAAAACATTCAGTACTTC. Protein product: CASSQDFRGSKNIQYF.

The rearrangement links TRBV9 to TRBJ2-1, with D unresolved. CDR1 is SGDLS and CDR2 is YYNGEE in the germline V gene. The CDR3 is 15 amino acids. Trimming stripped 0 bases from V and 0 bases from J, with 7 bases between. The CDR3 here is CASSVEDSSYNEQFF. As DNA, the CDR3 is TGTGCCAGCAGCGTAGAGGATAGCTCCTACAATGAGCAGTTCTTC.

The V and J genes are TRBV28 and TRBJ2-4; possibly TRBD2 for D (6 bases). There are 12 residues in the CDR3. Trimming took 8 bases from V and 8 from J, leaving 13 bases between them. CDR1 and CDR2 from the germline V gene are MDHEN and SYDVKM. CDR3 amino acids: CASGTGADIQYF. In DNA form, the CDR3 reads TGTGCCAGCGGGACGGGAGCGGACATTCAGTACTTC.

This chain links TRBV5-1 with TRBJ2-1; TRBD2 is a possible D gene (6 bases). The CDR3 runs to 17 residues. Looked up from germline, CDR1 is SGHRS and CDR2 is YFSETQ. V was trimmed by 4 bases and J by 0 bases, leaving 17 bases between them. The CDR3 spells CASSAGTPPSSYNEQFF. The CDR3 DNA reads TGCGCCAGCAGCGCGGGGACTCCCCCGAGCTCCTACAATGAGCAGTTCTTC.

The table lists this clone with a count of one. V is TRBV7-2 and J is TRBJ1-2; D might be TRBD1 (5 bases). V was pared by 0 bases and J by 5 bases, with 13 bases between. The length of the CDR3 is 15 residues. Germline V gives CDR1 SGHTA, CDR2 FQGNSA. The CDR3 DNA reads TGTGCCAGCAGCTTAGCGGTAGGGACGGTTTATGGCTACACCTTC. This gives the protein CASSLAVGTVYGYTF.

This clone was counted once. The J gene is TRBJ2-2, the V gene TRBV4-3; the D gene is possibly TRBD1 (6 bases). The CDR3 totals 15 residues. V shed 4 bases and J shed 4 bases, with 13 bases lying between them. Looked up from germline, CDR1 is LGHNA and CDR2 is YSLEER. CDR3 loop: CASSPPGRGTGELFF. The DNA of the CDR3 is TGCGCCAGCAGCCCCCCGGGCAGGGGCACCGGGGAGCTGTTTTTT.

The chain uses TRBV24-1 and TRBJ2-7, with 7 positions matching TRBD1. This CDR3 region has 17 residues. Per the germline V gene, CDR1 is KGHDR and CDR2 is SFDVKD. With 3 bases clipped from V and 2 bases from J, the junction kept 12 bases outside the gene matches. CDR3 nucleotide sequence: TGTGCCACCAGTGATCAAACGACTGGACAGGCCCCCTACGAGCAGTACTTC. Translated, it gives CATSDQTTGQAPYEQYF.

The chain links TRBV7-3 to TRBJ2-5; D gene unclear. The germline CDR1 and CDR2 sequences are SGHTA and FQGTGA. The CDR3 length is 14 residues. Trimming removed 8 bases from V and 3 bases from J, with 16 bases in between. The DNA for the CDR3 is TGTGCCAGCTCGCCAAGAGGTTGGGAAGAGACCCAGTACTTC. Translation gives CASSPRGWEETQYF. The entire variable domain, with the rest obtained from reference TRBV7-3 and TRBJ2-5, is as follows: GAGVSQTPSNKVTEKGKYVELRCDPISGHTALYWYRQSLGQGPEFLIYFQGTGAADDSGLPNDRFFAVRPEGSVSTLKIQRTERGDSAVYLCASSPRGWEETQYFGPGTRLLVL.

The rearrangement links TRBV7-3 to TRBJ2-5; possibly TRBD1 or TRBD2 for D (5 bases each). Germline V gene data show CDR1 as SGHTA and CDR2 as FQGTGA. Trimming removed 2 bases at V and 1 base at J, with 5 bases between. This CDR3 comprises 13 residues. The CDR3 region has the DNA TGTGCCAGCAGCTTAGGGACCCAAGAGACCCAGTACTTC. Translating it yields CASSLGTQETQYF.

The chain is built from TRBV5-1 and TRBJ2-6; no clear D. Looked up from germline, CDR1 is SGHRS and CDR2 is YFSETQ. CDR3 length: 15 amino acids. Trimming pared 4 bases from V and 1 base from J, leaving 9 bases between. CDR3 nucleotides: TGCGCCAGCAGCCCCGGGCCGTCTGGGGCCAACGTCCTGACTTTC. Encoded protein: CASSPGPSGANVLTF.

Points on this clone: The same CDR3 arises from other DNA sequences in this sample as well. V is TRBV5-1 and J is TRBJ1-2, with 8 bases lining up with TRBD1. The ends lost 3 bases at V and 7 bases at J; junction bases unmatched: 17. CDR3 size: 17 residues. Germline lookup yields CDR1 SGHRS and CDR2 YFSETQ. CDR3 nucleotide sequence: TGCGCCAGCAGCTGGGGGGCGGGGGCAGGGGGCGAAGCTGGCTACACCTTC. It is translated as CASSWGAGAGGEAGYTF.